A selection of T cell receptor beta chains follows, all from one sample in a study of cytomegalovirus exposure and HLA in healthy donors. Sequenced by immunoSEQ multiplex PCR; TCRdb stores in-frame clones only, minus some. The repertoire holds fewer than 200,000 clones, with more than 65% as singletons. The sample comprised PBMCs. These receptors all come from a girl aged 2-9 years in good health and CMV-seropositive. Each CDR3 is given with its conserved first and last residue. A D gene is named only where the DNA matches it firmly. Only some rows state a clone size, as once, few, many or a class for expanded clones.

v_gene	d_gene	j_gene	abundance	len	CDR3aa	CDR3nt
TRBV28	NA	TRBJ1-5	NA	13	CASSSQGHQPQHF	TGTGCCAGCAGTTCTCAGGGCCATCAGCCCCAGCATTTT
TRBV14	TRBD1	TRBJ1-1	once	15	CASSYPGQGPLRAFF	TGTGCCAGCAGTTATCCGGGACAGGGGCCACTTCGGGCTTTCTTT
TRBV30	NA	TRBJ1-1	few	14	CAWSGALSNTEAFF	TGTGCCTGGAGTGGGGCACTGTCGAACACTGAAGCTTTCTTT
TRBV6-6	NA	TRBJ1-1	few	13	CASSVTGSTEAFF	TGTGCCAGCAGCGTTACAGGGAGCACTGAAGCTTTCTTT
TRBV28	NA	TRBJ1-1	NA	13	CASSQTANTEAFF	TGTGCCAGCAGTCAAACAGCAAACACTGAAGCTTTCTTT
TRBV5-6	NA	TRBJ2-3	NA	15	CASSYPGQNTDTQYF	TGTGCCAGCAGCTACCCCGGACAGAACACAGATACGCAGTATTTT
TRBV5-4	TRBD2	TRBJ2-1	NA	15	CASSFPGGAYNEQFF	TGTGCCAGCAGCTTTCCCGGGGGGGCCTACAATGAGCAGTTCTTC
TRBV5-1	TRBD1	TRBJ2-7	NA	15	CASSSGQGALNEQYF	TGCGCCAGCAGTTCCGGACAGGGGGCTCTGAACGAGCAGTACTTC
TRBV5-1	TRBD2	TRBJ2-1	few	16	CASSLGGLAGYNEQFF	TGCGCCAGCAGCTTGGGTGGACTAGCGGGGTACAATGAGCAGTTCTTC
TRBV28	TRBD1	TRBJ1-5	NA	13	CASRGTVNQPQHF	TGTGCCAGCAGAGGGACAGTTAATCAGCCCCAGCATTTT
TRBV4-1	NA	TRBJ1-5	NA	17	CASSQDRSQGDNQPQHF	TGCGCCAGCAGCCAAGATAGGTCACAGGGAGACAATCAGCCCCAGCATTTT
TRBV5-1	TRBD2	TRBJ2-1	once	14	CASGQAGDLGEQFF	TGCGCCAGCGGGCAAGCGGGGGATCTTGGTGAGCAGTTCTTC
TRBV14	TRBD1	TRBJ1-4	NA	14	CASSRRDRSEKLFF	TGTGCCAGCAGCCGACGGGACAGAAGTGAAAAACTGTTTTTT
TRBV7-9	NA	TRBJ2-1	NA	16	CASSRVTASSYNEQFF	TGTGCCAGCAGCCGGGTAACGGCAAGCTCCTACAATGAGCAGTTCTTC
TRBV6-5	NA	TRBJ1-4	NA	12	CAILQVNEKLFF	TGTGCCATTCTACAGGTCAATGAAAAACTGTTTTTT
TRBV2	NA	TRBJ1-5	NA	16	CASSATPSAETGPQHF	TGTGCCAGCAGCGCCACCCCTAGTGCCGAAACCGGGCCCCAGCATTTT
TRBV7-3	TRBD2	TRBJ2-1	NA	15	CASSLGGGAYNEQFF	TGTGCCAGCAGCTTAGGCGGGGGGGCCTACAATGAGCAGTTCTTC
TRBV5-1	NA	TRBJ2-7	once	16	CASSLAEGGFLGEQYF	TGCGCCAGCAGCTTGGCTGAAGGGGGTTTTCTAGGAGAACAGTACTTC
TRBV5-6	TRBD1	TRBJ1-2	NA	16	CASSPIGTGGIYGYTF	TGTGCCAGCAGCCCGATCGGGACAGGGGGCATCTATGGCTACACCTTC
TRBV9	NA	TRBJ1-2	NA	17	CASSVGASPHVGYGYTF	TGTGCCAGCAGCGTAGGGGCATCTCCACACGTAGGCTATGGCTACACCTTC
TRBV18	NA	TRBJ1-2	once	15	CASSLDSLNNYGYTF	TGTGCCAGCTCACTTGACAGCCTGAATAACTATGGCTACACCTTC
TRBV6-1	NA	TRBJ1-1	NA	14	CASSATGPNTEAFF	TGTGCCAGCAGCGCCACAGGGCCCAACACTGAAGCTTTCTTT
TRBV6-1	NA	TRBJ1-2	NA	13	CASSHPGERGYTF	TGTGCCAGCAGTCACCCAGGGGAGCGCGGCTACACCTTC
TRBV6-1	TRBD1	TRBJ1-2	NA	14	CASSDRTGGGGYTF	TGTGCCAGCAGTGACAGGACAGGGGGCGGTGGCTACACCTTC
TRBV6-6	NA	TRBJ1-1	few	12	CASPKEDGKAFF	TGTGCAAGCCCCAAGGAGGACGGAAAAGCTTTCTTT
TRBV5-1	TRBD1	TRBJ1-1	NA	15	CASSKRQGEGTEAFF	TGCGCCAGCAGCAAAAGACAGGGGGAGGGCACTGAAGCTTTCTTT
TRBV18	NA	TRBJ1-5	NA	13	CASSPDRRQPQHF	TGTGCCAGCTCACCAGACAGGCGACAGCCCCAGCATTTT
TRBV27	TRBD2	TRBJ2-1	NA	18	CASRQLGSGRLSYNEQFF	TGTGCCAGCCGTCAGTTGGGCAGCGGGAGACTTTCCTACAATGAGCAGTTCTTC
TRBV6-1	TRBD2	TRBJ2-1	NA	13	CASSEETGTSNFF	TGTGCCAGCAGTGAGGAGACCGGGACTAGTAATTTCTTC
TRBV9	TRBD2	TRBJ2-3	NA	16	CASSVVLAGGTDTQYF	TGTGCCAGCAGCGTCGTACTAGCGGGAGGGACAGATACGCAGTATTTT
TRBV6-5	TRBD1	TRBJ1-1	NA	15	CASSSQGVLNTEAFF	TGTGCCAGCAGTTCTCAGGGGGTATTGAACACTGAAGCTTTCTTT
TRBV5-1	TRBD2	TRBJ2-1	NA	18	CASSSPGLAGVPYNEQFF	TGCGCCAGCAGCTCCCCGGGACTAGCGGGAGTCCCCTACAATGAGCAGTTCTTC
TRBV11-2	TRBD2	TRBJ2-5	NA	17	CASSFRTSGTQGETQYF	TGTGCCAGCAGCTTTCGGACTAGCGGGACCCAGGGAGAGACCCAGTACTTC
TRBV5-1	TRBD1	TRBJ2-2	NA	18	CASSLGRPGQGYTGELFF	TGCGCCAGCAGCTTGGGAAGACCGGGACAGGGTTATACCGGGGAGCTGTTTTTT
TRBV19	NA	TRBJ1-3	NA	19	CASSPPPPGIRQLENTIYF	TGTGCCAGTAGTCCGCCCCCCCCGGGGATTAGACAATTGGAAAACACCATATATTTT
TRBV5-6	NA	TRBJ2-1	NA	14	CASSLAGGEDEQFF	TGTGCCAGCAGCTTGGCCGGAGGGGAGGATGAGCAGTTCTTC
TRBV11-3	TRBD2	TRBJ2-3	NA	17	CASSLYSPAGGGDTQYF	TGTGCCAGCAGCTTATATTCCCCGGCGGGAGGGGGAGATACGCAGTATTTT